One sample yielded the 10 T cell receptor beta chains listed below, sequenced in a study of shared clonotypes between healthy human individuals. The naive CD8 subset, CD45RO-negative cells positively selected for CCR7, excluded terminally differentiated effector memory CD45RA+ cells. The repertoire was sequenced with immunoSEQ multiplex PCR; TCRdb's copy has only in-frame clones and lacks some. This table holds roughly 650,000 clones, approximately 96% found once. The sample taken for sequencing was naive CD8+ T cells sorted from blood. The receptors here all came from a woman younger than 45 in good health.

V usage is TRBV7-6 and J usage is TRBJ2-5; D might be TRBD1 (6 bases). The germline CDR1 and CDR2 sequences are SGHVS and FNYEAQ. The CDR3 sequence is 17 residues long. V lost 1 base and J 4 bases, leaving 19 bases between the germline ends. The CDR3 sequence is CASSLDGDPGTRETQYF. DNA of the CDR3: TGTGCCAGCAGCTTAGACGGGGACCCAGGGACAAGAGAGACCCAGTACTTC. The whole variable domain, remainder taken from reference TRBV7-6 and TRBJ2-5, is GAGVSQSPRYKVTKRGQDVALRCDPISGHVSLYWYRQALGQGPEFLTYFNYEAQQDKSGLPNDRFSAERPEGSISTLTIQRTEQRDSAMYRCASSLDGDPGTRETQYFGPGTRLLVL.

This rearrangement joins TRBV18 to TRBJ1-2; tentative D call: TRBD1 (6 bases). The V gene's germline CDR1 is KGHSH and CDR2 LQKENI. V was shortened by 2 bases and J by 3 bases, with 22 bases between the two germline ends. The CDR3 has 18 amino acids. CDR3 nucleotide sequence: TGTGCCAGCTCACCAGACAGCCCCAGAGGGGGAGCGTACTATGGCTACACCTTC. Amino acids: CASSPDSPRGGAYYGYTF.

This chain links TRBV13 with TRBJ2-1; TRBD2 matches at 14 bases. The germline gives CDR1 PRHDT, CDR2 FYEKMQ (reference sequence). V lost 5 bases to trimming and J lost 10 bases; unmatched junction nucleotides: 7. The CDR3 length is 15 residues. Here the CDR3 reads CASSPGTSGRGEQFF. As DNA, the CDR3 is TGTGCCAGCAGCCCCGGGACTAGCGGGAGAGGAGAGCAGTTCTTC.

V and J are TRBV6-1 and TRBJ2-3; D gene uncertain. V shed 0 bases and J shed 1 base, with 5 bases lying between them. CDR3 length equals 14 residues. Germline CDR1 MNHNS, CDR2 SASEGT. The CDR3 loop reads CASSEASGTDTQYF. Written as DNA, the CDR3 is TGTGCCAGCAGTGAAGCCTCTGGCACAGATACGCAGTATTTT.

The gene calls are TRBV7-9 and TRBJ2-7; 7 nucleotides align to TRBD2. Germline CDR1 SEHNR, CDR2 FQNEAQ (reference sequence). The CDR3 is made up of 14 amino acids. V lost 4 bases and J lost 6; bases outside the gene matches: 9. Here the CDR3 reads CASSSGGGSLEQYF. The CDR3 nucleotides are TGTGCCAGCAGCTCGGGGGGAGGGTCCCTCGAGCAGTACTTC.

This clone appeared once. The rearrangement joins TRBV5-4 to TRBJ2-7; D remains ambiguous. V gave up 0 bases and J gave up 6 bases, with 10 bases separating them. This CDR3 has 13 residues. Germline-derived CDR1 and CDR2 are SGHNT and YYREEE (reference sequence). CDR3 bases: TGTGCCAGCAGCTTGGTCCTTTCTCCCGAGCAGTACTTC. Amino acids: CASSLVLSPEQYF.

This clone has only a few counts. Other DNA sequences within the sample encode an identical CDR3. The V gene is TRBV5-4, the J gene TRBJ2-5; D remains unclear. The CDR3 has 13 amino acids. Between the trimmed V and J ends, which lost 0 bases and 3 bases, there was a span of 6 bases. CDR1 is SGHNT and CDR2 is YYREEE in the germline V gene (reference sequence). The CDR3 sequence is CASSLAAEETQYF. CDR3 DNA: TGTGCCAGCAGCTTGGCCGCGGAAGAGACCCAGTACTTC. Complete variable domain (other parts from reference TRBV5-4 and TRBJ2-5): ETGVTQSPTHLIKTRGQQVTLRCSSQSGHNTVSWYQQALGQGPQFIFQYYREEENGRGNFPPRFSGLQFPNYSSELNVNALELDDSALYLCASSLAAEETQYFGPGTRLLVL.

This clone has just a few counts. CDR3 nucleotides: TGTGCCAGCAGTTTAAGCGGGCTCTCCTACGAGCAGTACTTC. Protein: CASSLSGLSYEQYF. This chain joins TRBV28 and TRBJ2-7; D is perhaps TRBD2 (6 bases). The V and J ends lost 2 bases and 0 bases respectively, with 8 bases between them. CDR3 length: 14 amino acids. Germline V CDR1 and CDR2: MDHEN, SYDVKM.

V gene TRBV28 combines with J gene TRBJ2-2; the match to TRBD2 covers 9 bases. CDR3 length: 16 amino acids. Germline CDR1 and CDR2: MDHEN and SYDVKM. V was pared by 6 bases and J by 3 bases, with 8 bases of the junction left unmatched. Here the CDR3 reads CASSKEREDYTGELFF. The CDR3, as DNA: TGTGCCAGCAGCAAAGAGCGGGAGGACTACACCGGGGAGCTGTTTTTT.

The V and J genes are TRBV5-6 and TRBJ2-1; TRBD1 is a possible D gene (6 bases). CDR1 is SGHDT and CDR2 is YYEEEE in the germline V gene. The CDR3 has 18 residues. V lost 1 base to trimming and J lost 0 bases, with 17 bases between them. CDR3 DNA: TGTGCCAGCAGCTTGATACGGGTTGGGACACTCTCCTACAATGAGCAGTTCTTC. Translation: CASSLIRVGTLSYNEQFF.